The rows below give T cell receptor beta chains drawn from one sample of a study of cytomegalovirus exposure and HLA in healthy donors. Measured with immunoSEQ multiplex PCR; TCRdb has only the in-frame clones, and not every one. The top ten hold 3.5% to 4.5% of the sample, which has roughly 300,000 clones, 80% to 90% seen once. The sequencing sample was made of PBMCs. The receptors originated from a man aged 35-49 years in good health and CMV-seropositive. Each CDR3 is given with its conserved first and last residue. Each record gives: D gene, V gene, J gene, clone size, CDR3 length, CDR3 protein, CDR3 DNA. The D gene is left open where the match is weak. Size tells how often a clone was seen (once, few, many) or the class of an expanded clone, and some rows leave it out.

TRBD1	TRBV7-9	TRBJ2-7	-	16	CASSLGAGTDIYEQYF	TGTGCCAGCAGCTTAGGCGCCGGGACAGACATCTACGAGCAGTACTTC
TRBD1	TRBV7-8	TRBJ1-1	-	18	CASSLTQGQGFLSTEAFF	TGTGCCAGCAGCTTAACTCAGGGACAGGGATTTCTTTCCACTGAAGCTTTCTTT
-	TRBV5-1	TRBJ1-3	-	16	CASSLDRVTSGNTIYF	TGCGCCAGCAGCTTGGACAGGGTAACCTCTGGAAACACCATATATTTT
TRBD1	TRBV19	TRBJ2-7	-	14	CATSGGPRSYEQYF	TGTGCCACCTCAGGGGGTCCCCGCTCCTACGAGCAGTACTTC
TRBD2	TRBV5-4	TRBJ2-7	-	14	CASSFGTSGYEQYF	TGTGCCAGCAGCTTCGGGACTAGCGGATACGAGCAGTACTTC
TRBD2	TRBV27	TRBJ2-5	-	15	CASSPYGTSGETQYF	TGTGCCAGCAGCCCCTACGGGACTAGCGGCGAGACCCAGTACTTC
-	TRBV7-2	TRBJ1-1	-	15	CASSPRTGGSTEAFF	TGTGCCAGCAGCCCGAGGACGGGGGGTAGCACTGAAGCTTTCTTT
-	TRBV28	TRBJ1-5	-	16	CASSLGGTDLMRPQHF	TGTGCCAGCAGTTTAGGCGGGACCGATCTGATGCGGCCCCAGCATTTT
TRBD1	TRBV7-2	TRBJ2-7	-	13	CATNGQGASEQYF	TGTGCCACCAACGGACAGGGAGCTTCCGAGCAGTACTTC
-	TRBV5-8	TRBJ2-7	-	14	CASSLSPNAYEQYF	TGTGCCAGCAGCTTGTCCCCAAATGCCTACGAGCAGTACTTC
-	TRBV18	TRBJ1-1	-	13	CASSPPGNTEAFF	TGTGCCAGCTCACCCCCGGGAAACACTGAAGCTTTCTTT
-	TRBV28	TRBJ2-7	-	13	CASKRGPRGEQYF	TGTGCCAGTAAACGAGGTCCTCGGGGAGAGCAGTACTTC
-	TRBV19	TRBJ2-1	-	13	CASRASLSNEQFF	TGTGCCAGTAGGGCTAGCCTGAGCAATGAGCAGTTCTTC
-	TRBV6-1	TRBJ2-3	-	13	CASSADLGDTQYF	TGTGCCAGCAGTGCCGACTTGGGAGATACGCAGTATTTT
TRBD1	TRBV27	TRBJ1-2	-	15	CASSLTGGASYGYTF	TGTGCCAGCAGCCTGACAGGGGGCGCCTCCTATGGCTACACCTTC
-	TRBV19	TRBJ2-6	-	16	CASSLSGFSGANVLTF	TGTGCCAGTAGTCTATCAGGGTTCTCTGGGGCCAACGTCCTGACTTTC
-	TRBV27	TRBJ2-5	-	13	CASSLTGGETQYF	TGTGCCAGCAGTTTGACGGGTGGGGAGACCCAGTACTTC
TRBD1	TRBV28	TRBJ2-4	once	15	CASSLPTGVWNIQYF	TGTGCCAGCAGCCTTCCGACAGGGGTGTGGAACATTCAGTACTTC
-	TRBV5-1	TRBJ2-3	-	13	CASSPTSTDTQYF	TGCGCCAGCAGCCCAACAAGCACAGATACGCAGTATTTT
TRBD2	TRBV5-1	TRBJ2-3	-	17	CASSLEGLAGVVDTQYF	TGCGCCAGCAGCTTGGAGGGACTAGCGGGAGTAGTGGATACGCAGTATTTT
TRBD2	TRBV9	TRBJ2-1	-	16	CASSGREGGSVNEQFF	TGTGCCAGCAGCGGGCGGGAGGGGGGGTCGGTCAATGAGCAGTTCTTC
-	TRBV6-4	TRBJ2-2	-	14	CASSAAVNTGELFF	TGTGCCAGCAGTGCAGCGGTGAACACCGGGGAGCTGTTTTTT
-	TRBV2	TRBJ1-2	once	15	CASSDMARGNYGYTF	TGTGCCAGCAGTGATATGGCCCGGGGGAACTATGGCTACACCTTC
TRBD2	TRBV9	TRBJ2-1	-	13	CASSLAGGGEQFF	TGTGCCAGCTCCCTAGCGGGAGGGGGTGAGCAGTTCTTC
TRBD1	TRBV4-1	TRBJ2-7	-	16	CASSQDRPGGAYEQYF	TGCGCCAGCAGCCAAGATAGGCCAGGGGGAGCCTACGAGCAGTACTTC
-	TRBV2	TRBJ2-3	once	15	CASTRRGLGADTQYF	TGTGCCAGCACCAGAAGGGGACTCGGAGCAGATACGCAGTATTTT
-	TRBV6-5	TRBJ1-4	-	15	CASSLSDSSNEKLFF	TGTGCCAGCAGCCTGAGCGACAGCTCGAATGAAAAACTGTTTTTT
-	TRBV6-5	TRBJ2-7	-	14	CASSYAGASGEQYF	TGTGCCAGCAGTTACGCGGGGGCATCGGGCGAGCAGTACTTC